This is a list of T cell receptor beta chains from one sample in a study of T cell repertoires in cytomegalovirus infection. TCRdb fed the reads into MiXCR, producing one record per CDR3 protein. Among 310,000 or so distinct CDR3 sequences, roughly 25% were seen once, and the ten largest hold 14%. What was sequenced was PBMCs. The receptor set was obtained from a human donor in good health (CMV status not recorded). Some clones in this sample may be carry-over from other donors' samples. The CDR3 runs from the conserved cysteine through the conserved F or W. Fields, in order: D gene, clone size, J gene, V gene, CDR3 protein, CDR3 DNA. The D gene is left open where the match is weak. Where a row states a size, it is once, few, many or the class of an expanded clone; other rows omit it.

-,-,TRBJ2-1,TRBV7-2,CASSSGLITYEQFF,TGTGCCAGCAGCTCGGGGCTCATTACCTATGAGCAGTTCTTC
TRBD2,-,TRBJ2-5,TRBV5-6,CASSLITSGQETQYF,TGTGCCAGCAGCCTGATTACTAGCGGCCAAGAGACCCAGTACTTC
-,once,TRBJ1-1,TRBV28,CASSKTEAFF,TGTGCCAGCAGTAAAACTGAAGCTTTCTTT
-,-,TRBJ2-1,TRBV20-1,CSARDVDSTYNEQFF,TGCAGTGCTAGAGATGTTGACAGTACCTACAATGAGCAGTTCTTC
-,many,TRBJ1-5,TRBV12-3/TRBV12-4,CASSADSNQPQHF,TGTGCCAGCAGTGCCGACAGCAATCAGCCCCAGCATTTT
-,few,TRBJ1-1,TRBV28,CASSFWWNTEAFF,TGTGCCAGCAGTTTTTGGTGGAACACTGAAGCTTTCTTT
-,-,TRBJ1-1,TRBV7-9,CASSREATGHTEAFF,TGTGCCAGCAGCCGAGAGGCCACAGGGCACACTGAAGCTTTCTTT
-,once,TRBJ1-2,TRBV29-1,CSGQDRDYGYTF,TGCAGCGGTCAGGACAGAGATTATGGCTACACCTTC
-,medium-sized,TRBJ1-5,TRBV7-2,CASSLNTGMGQPQHF,TGTGCCAGCAGCTTAAACACCGGGATGGGACAGCCCCAGCATTTT
TRBD1,-,TRBJ1-5,TRBV28,CASTIPRDRGWVGQPQHF,TGTGCCAGCACCATCCCCCGGGACAGGGGATGGGTGGGTCAGCCCCAGCATTTT
-,-,TRBJ1-5,TRBV11-2,CASSLNSLSNQPQHF,TGTGCCAGCAGCTTAAACAGCCTTAGCAATCAGCCCCAGCATTTT
-,few,TRBJ2-2,TRBV29-1,CSSIKNTGELFF,TGCAGCTCAATTAAGAACACCGGGGAGCTGTTTTTT
TRBD1,-,TRBJ1-4,TRBV20-1,CSATGGGRGGEKLFF,TGCAGTGCCACAGGGGGCGGGAGAGGAGGTGAAAAACTGTTTTTT
-,many,TRBJ2-7,TRBV28,CASSPKVLRSYEQYF,TGTGCCAGCAGTCCCAAAGTCCTCCGCTCCTACGAGCAGTACTTC
-,few,TRBJ1-1,TRBV19,CASSIPIGTEAFF,TGTGCCAGTAGTATCCCGATCGGGACTGAAGCTTTCTTT
-,many,TRBJ2-7,TRBV7-2,CASSTDFRSAQYF,TGTGCCAGCAGCACGGACTTCCGGTCGGCGCAGTACTTC
TRBD2,-,TRBJ2-5,TRBV3-1,CASTWTRPFGETQYF,TGTGCCAGCACGTGGACTAGACCCTTCGGAGAGACCCAGTACTTC
-,many,TRBJ2-5,TRBV7-2,CASSLGKAPRAQYF,TGTGCCAGCAGCTTAGGGAAGGCTCCCAGGGCCCAGTACTTC
TRBD1,-,TRBJ2-7,TRBV10-3,CAISARGQGIYEQYF,TGTGCCATCAGTGCTCGGGGACAGGGTATCTACGAGCAGTACTTC
-,many,TRBJ2-7,TRBV20-1,CSATSNYEQYF,TGCAGTGCTACGTCCAACTACGAGCAGTACTTC
TRBD2,few,TRBJ2-1,TRBV28,CASNAAGTGYNEQFF,TGTGCCAGCAACGCAGCGGGAACGGGATACAATGAGCAGTTCTTC
-,few,TRBJ2-7,TRBV12-3/TRBV12-4,CASRSDRSSYEQYF,TGTGCCAGCAGGTCGGACAGAAGCTCCTACGAGCAGTACTTC
TRBD1,-,TRBJ1-2,TRBV12-3/TRBV12-4,CASRTGQGASYGYTF,TGTGCCAGCAGGACGGGACAGGGGGCCTCCTATGGCTACACCTTC
TRBD1,few,TRBJ2-7,TRBV28,CASSPHGQGANSYEQYF,TGTGCCAGCAGTCCCCATGGACAGGGGGCCAACTCCTACGAGCAGTACTTC
-,-,TRBJ2-3,TRBV2,CASSNGIAAADTQYF,TGTGCCAGCAGTAACGGGATAGCGGCGGCAGATACGCAGTATTTT
-,-,TRBJ2-3,TRBV7-6,CASSLVGPGADTQYF,TGTGCCAGCAGCTTAGTGGGACCCGGGGCGGATACGCAGTATTTT
-,-,TRBJ1-1,TRBV28,CASSFDRSNTEAFF,TGTGCCAGCAGTTTTGACAGATCGAACACTGAAGCTTTCTTT
-,few,TRBJ2-1,TRBV6-2/TRBV6-3,CASSFGPNEQFF,TGTGCCAGCAGTTTCGGCCCCAATGAGCAGTTCTTC
TRBD1,-,TRBJ1-1,TRBV7-9,CASSSDRGLLNTEAFF,TGTGCCAGCAGCTCCGACAGGGGGCTACTGAACACTGAAGCTTTCTTT
TRBD2,many,TRBJ2-5,TRBV7-3,CASSPRGGTETQYF,TGTGCCAGCAGCCCACGCGGGGGGACCGAGACCCAGTACTTC
TRBD2,few,TRBJ2-2,TRBV6-2/TRBV6-3,CASSKASGSYTGELFF,TGTGCCAGCTCCAAAGCTAGCGGGAGTTACACCGGGGAGCTGTTTTTT
TRBD1,many,TRBJ2-7,TRBV6-2/TRBV6-3,CASSYLGTATYEQYF,TGTGCCAGCAGTTACCTCGGGACAGCGACTTACGAGCAGTACTTC
-,many,TRBJ1-5,TRBV12-3/TRBV12-4,CASSFSAGNQPQHF,TGTGCCAGCAGTTTTTCGGCGGGCAATCAGCCCCAGCATTTT
-,once,TRBJ1-2,TRBV28,CASSNGGGNYGYTF,TGTGCCAGCAGTAACGGGGGCGGTAACTATGGCTACACCTTC
-,-,TRBJ2-5,TRBV29-1,CSVGIGEWETQYF,TGCAGCGTTGGCATTGGAGAGTGGGAGACCCAGTACTTC
-,many,TRBJ2-2,TRBV7-6,CASSPHILAWNTGELFF,TGTGCCAGCAGCCCGCACATTCTAGCGTGGAACACCGGGGAGCTGTTTTTT
-,many,TRBJ2-2,TRBV7-2,CASSLMSGPGELFF,TGTGCCAGCAGCTTAATGTCCGGCCCCGGGGAGCTGTTTTTT
TRBD1,-,TRBJ2-7,TRBV7-9,CASSLRPGQPTSPYEQYF,TGTGCCAGCAGCCTCCGGCCGGGACAGCCGACTTCCCCCTACGAGCAGTACTTC
-,few,TRBJ2-7,TRBV28,CASSFQRKPYEQYF,TGTGCCAGCAGTTTCCAGAGAAAGCCCTACGAGCAGTACTTC
TRBD2,-,TRBJ2-7,TRBV5-6,CASSRGTSGSYEQYF,TGTGCCAGCAGCCGGGGGACTAGCGGGAGCTACGAGCAGTACTTC
-,many,TRBJ1-4,TRBV7-6,CASSFQGGTNEKLFF,TGTGCCAGCAGCTTCCAGGGTGGCACTAATGAAAAACTGTTTTTT
-,many,TRBJ1-5,TRBV12-3/TRBV12-4,CASSFGGSQGNQPQHF,TGTGCCAGCAGTTTCGGGGGTTCTCAAGGAAATCAGCCCCAGCATTTT
-,-,TRBJ1-1,TRBV7-9,CASSLGQGGVNTEAFF,TGTGCCAGCAGCTTAGGGCAGGGTGGTGTGAACACTGAAGCTTTCTTT
TRBD2,few,TRBJ2-1,TRBV28,CASLVGAGAFNEQFF,TGTGCCAGCCTCGTCGGAGCGGGGGCCTTCAATGAGCAGTTCTTC
-,-,TRBJ1-1,TRBV11-1,CASSLYRRERDKNTEAFF,TGTGCCAGCAGCTTATATAGGCGGGAGAGGGACAAGAACACTGAAGCTTTCTTT
-,-,TRBJ1-2,TRBV20-1,CSVRRAVKVGWNYGYTF,TGCAGTGTCCGCAGGGCCGTCAAGGTCGGGTGGAACTATGGCTACACCTTC
TRBD2,many,TRBJ2-3,TRBV19,CASSSSRGDGSGKPLNTQYF,TGTGCCAGTAGTAGCAGCAGAGGGGATGGTAGCGGGAAGCCTCTGAATACGCAGTATTTT
TRBD1,-,TRBJ1-2,TRBV6-8,CDSSYSDRAFYGYTF,TGTGACAGCAGTTACTCCGACAGGGCCTTCTATGGCTACACCTTC
-,many,TRBJ1-1,TRBV7-8,CASSLGGFSTEAFF,TGTGCCAGCAGCTTAGGGGGATTCTCCACTGAAGCTTTCTTT
TRBD1,few,TRBJ2-7,TRBV5-1,CASSQGGSPSYEQYF,TGCGCCAGCAGCCAAGGGGGCTCTCCCTCCTACGAGCAGTACTTC
-,-,TRBJ1-2,TRBV7-9,CASSQNQDYGYTF,TGTGCCAGCAGCCAGAATCAGGACTATGGCTACACCTTC
TRBD2,many,TRBJ2-7,TRBV7-2,CASRMSGTYEQYF,TGTGCCAGCAGGATGAGCGGGACCTACGAGCAGTACTTC
TRBD1,many,TRBJ1-2,TRBV7-3,CASSPRFDRVGGYTF,TGTGCCAGCAGCCCGCGATTCGACAGGGTCGGCGGCTACACCTTC